These 23 T cell receptor beta chains originate from one sample sequenced in a study of identical twins. From the 5' RACE reads, TCRdb called clonotypes with MiXCR, one entry per CDR3 protein. The sample records roughly 500,000 distinct CDR3 sequences, under 25% being singletons. The same data also contributed to another study, on T cells expressing NK-cell markers.

Input material: CD4+ T cells sorted from blood. Receptor source: a woman under 30 in good health.

This clonotype has only a few counts. The V call is TRBV11-3, the J call TRBJ2-7; 14 bases agree with TRBD2. V lost 5 bases to trimming and J lost 2 bases; unmatched junction nucleotides: 20. CDR3 length: 21 amino acids. Germline assignment: CDR1 SGHNT and CDR2 YENEEA. The DNA for the CDR3 is TGTGCCAGCAGCCAAAGGGTAAGGCCAGGGACTAGCGGGAGTTCCACCTACGAGCAGTACTTC. Amino acid sequence: CASSQRVRPGTSGSSTYEQYF.

This clonotype was counted between two and nine times. The chain combines TRBV20-1 with TRBJ2-7; D is perhaps TRBD1 (5 bases). The length of the CDR3 is 15 residues. V was cut by 3 bases and J by 0 bases, with 15 bases left in between. CDR1 is DFQATT and CDR2 is SNEGSKA in the germline V gene (reference sequence). CDR3: CSASSDDSFSYEQYF. The CDR3 DNA is TGCAGTGCTAGTAGTGACGACAGCTTCTCCTACGAGCAGTACTTC.

The V gene is TRBV5-1, the J gene TRBJ1-1; 8 nucleotides line up with TRBD1. CDR3 size: 14 residues. The V gene end was trimmed by 3 bases and the J gene end by 7 bases; junction bases not matched to a gene: 8. The V gene's germline CDR1 is SGHRS and CDR2 YFSETQ. The CDR3 is CASSSQTGEGEAFF. For the CDR3, the DNA is TGCGCCAGCAGCTCTCAGACAGGGGAAGGTGAAGCTTTCTTT.

This clonotype turned up a few times. This rearrangement joins TRBV14 to TRBJ1-6; D ambiguous. The CDR3 is made up of 13 amino acids. Trimming pared 1 base from V and 7 bases from J, leaving 5 bases between. The V gene's germline CDR1 is SGHDN and CDR2 FVKESK. CDR3 coding DNA: TGTGCCAGCAGCCAAGTATGGAATTCACCCCTCCACTTT. It encodes CASSQVWNSPLHF. Combining the CDR3 with reference TRBV14 and TRBJ1-6 gives the whole variable domain EAGVTQFPSHSVIEKGQTVTLRCDPISGHDNLYWYRRVMGKEIKFLLHFVKESKQDESGMPNNRFLAERTGGTYSTLKVQPAELEDSGVYFCASSQVWNSPLHFGNGTRLTVT.

The gene calls are TRBV2 and TRBJ2-2; D is unresolved. The germline V gene encodes CDR1 SNHLY and CDR2 FYNNEI. The CDR3 consists of 15 residues. Trimming stripped 5 bases from V and 0 bases from J, with 10 bases between. The DNA of the CDR3 is TGTGCCAGCAGTTTACAGAGTACGAACACCGGGGAGCTGTTTTTT. This translates into CASSLQSTNTGELFF.

This clonotype was detected only a few times. In DNA form, the CDR3 reads TGTGCCATCAGTTCCCGAGACCCTAGCATAGGAAATGAAAAACTGTTTTTT. Its protein is CAISSRDPSIGNEKLFF. The V and J genes are TRBV10-3 and TRBJ1-4; D is undetermined. The CDR3 contains 17 residues. CDR1 and CDR2 (germline): ENHRY, SYGVKD. The V end lost 5 bases, the J end lost 5 bases, and 21 bases lay between the germline ends.

This chain connects TRBV7-9 to TRBJ2-5; TRBD1 agrees at 9 bases. Per the germline V gene, CDR1 is SEHNR and CDR2 is FQNEAQ (reference sequence). Trimming removed 5 bases from V and 4 bases from J; junction bases left unmatched: 8. The CDR3 has 15 amino acids. CDR3 DNA: TGTGCCAGCAGCCCAAACAGGGGGCAGGGAGAGACCCAGTACTTC. Translating gives CASSPNRGQGETQYF.

This rearrangement joins TRBV6-5 to TRBJ2-2; 9 bases agree with TRBD2. In germline, CDR1 is MNHEY, CDR2 SVGAGI. This CDR3 is 18 amino acids long. V shed 2 bases, J shed 0 bases, and the junction held 7 bases outside the gene matches. CDR3 residues: CASSYRSGGRANTGELFF. CDR3 in DNA: TGTGCCAGCAGTTACAGGTCCGGCGGGAGGGCGAACACCGGGGAGCTGTTTTTT.

The chain is built from TRBV10-3 and TRBJ2-1; perhaps TRBD2 as D (7 bases). Germline CDR1 reads ENHRY; CDR2 reads SYGVKD. V was trimmed by 7 bases and J by 6 bases, leaving 16 bases between them. The CDR3 runs 14 residues. The CDR3 protein is CAITPGGRSNEQFF. CDR3 DNA: TGTGCCATCACCCCCGGGGGGCGGTCCAATGAGCAGTTCTTC.

The table lists this clonotype with a few counts. CDR3 in amino acids: CASSYGSGDVETQYF. The CDR3, as DNA: TGTGCCAGCAGTTACGGTTCCGGGGATGTAGAGACCCAGTACTTC. This chain joins TRBV6-5 and TRBJ2-5; possibly TRBD2 for D (5 bases). The germline V gene encodes CDR1 MNHEY and CDR2 SVGAGI. CDR3 length equals 15 residues. V lost 2 bases to trimming and J lost 4 bases, with 14 bases between them.

The V and J genes are TRBV7-8 and TRBJ1-1; 7 bases line up with TRBD1. The CDR3 has 15 amino acids. The V segment lost 5 bases and the J segment 4 bases; nucleotides outside the gene matches: 10. Germline values: CDR1 SGHVS, CDR2 FQNEAQ. The CDR3 protein is CASSIPTGRATEAFF. In DNA form, the CDR3 reads TGTGCCAGCAGCATACCGACAGGGCGGGCCACTGAAGCTTTCTTT.

The table lists this clonotype with many counts. This sequence joins TRBV10-3 and TRBJ1-1, with D unresolved. V lost 3 bases to trimming and J lost 4 bases, with 9 bases between them. This CDR3 has 13 amino acids. Germline CDR1 is ENHRY and CDR2 is SYGVKD. This CDR3 reads CAISDWVGTEAFF. CDR3 in DNA: TGTGCCATCAGTGATTGGGTGGGCACTGAAGCTTTCTTT.

This clonotype was seen a handful of times. V usage is TRBV5-1 and J usage is TRBJ1-1; possible D gene TRBD1, 5 bases. The germline V gene encodes CDR1 SGHRS and CDR2 YFSETQ. The CDR3 totals 13 residues. The V end was cut by 3 bases, the J end by 11 bases, with 17 bases between. CDR3 coding DNA: TGCGCCAGCAGCTCGGTGGGGCCCCGAGGGGCTTTCTTT. It specifies CASSSVGPRGAFF.

This chain links TRBV2 with TRBJ2-5; TRBD1 might be the D (5 bases). Germline CDR1 is SNHLY and CDR2 is FYNNEI. V shed 6 bases and J shed 3 bases, with 11 bases lying between them. The CDR3 runs 13 residues. This chain's CDR3 is CASRTQVEETQYF. DNA of the CDR3: TGTGCCAGCAGGACACAGGTAGAAGAGACCCAGTACTTC. The entire variable domain, with the rest obtained from reference TRBV2 and TRBJ2-5, is as follows: EPEVTQTPSHQVTQMGQEVILRCVPISNHLYFYWYRQILGQKVEFLVSFYNNEISEKSEIFDDQFSVERPDGSNFTLKIRSTKLEDSAMYFCASRTQVEETQYFGPGTRLLVL.

CDR3 DNA sequence: TGTGCCAGCGGACTCGAGAAGGTCGCGCGCTACACCTTC. It encodes CASGLEKVARYTF. This chain joins TRBV2 and TRBJ1-2; D call uncertain. The V gene lost 8 bases and the J gene lost 9 bases, with 19 bases spanning the gap. The CDR3 covers 13 residues. Germline V gene data show CDR1 as SNHLY and CDR2 as FYNNEI.

The chain couples TRBV12-5 to TRBJ2-5; 11 nucleotides agree with TRBD2. Germline assignment: CDR1 LGHNT and CDR2 FRNRAP. J was trimmed by 1 base and V by 2 bases; bases with no gene match: 9. The CDR3 has 18 amino acids. CDR3 loop: CASGLMPGTSGLQETQYF. CDR3 coding DNA: TGTGCTAGTGGTTTGATGCCCGGGACTAGCGGCCTCCAAGAGACCCAGTACTTC.

This clonotype has more than one count but fewer than ten. V and J are TRBV12-5 and TRBJ2-1; D unclear. The ends were cut back, 5 bases at V and 13 bases at J, with 15 bases in the middle. Germline values: CDR1 LGHNT, CDR2 FRNRAP. This CDR3 spans 12 amino acids. The CDR3 protein is CASGVELFPQFF. CDR3 bases: TGTGCTAGTGGTGTGGAACTATTTCCTCAGTTCTTC.

V usage is TRBV20-1 and J usage is TRBJ1-1, with D perhaps TRBD1 (5 bases). The germline CDR1 and CDR2 sequences are DFQATT and SNEGSKA (reference sequence). Trimming cost V 5 bases and J 2 bases, with 15 bases left between them. The CDR3 is made up of 14 amino acids. The CDR3 region has the DNA TGCAGTGCTCCACAAGCAGGGCCCAACACTGAAGCTTTCTTT. Amino acid sequence: CSAPQAGPNTEAFF.

This chain links TRBV7-9 with TRBJ2-2, with 8 bases matching TRBD2. CDR1 and CDR2 (germline): SEHNR, FQNEAQ (reference sequence). Germline trimming cut 3 bases from V and 2 bases from J; bases unmatched to any gene: 2. The CDR3 has 15 residues. CDR3 nucleotide sequence: TGTGCCAGCAGCTTTACTAGCGGCAACACCGGGGAGCTGTTTTTT. Residues: CASSFTSGNTGELFF.

V gene TRBV20-1 combines with J gene TRBJ2-7, with D perhaps assigned TRBD1 or TRBD2 (6 bases each). The CDR3 extends over 15 amino acids. Trimming cost V 6 bases and J 0 bases, with 18 bases left between them. The germline V gene has CDR1 DFQATT and CDR2 SNEGSKA (reference sequence). The CDR3 coding sequence is TGCAGTGCAACCTGGCGGGACAAGAGCTCCTACGAGCAGTACTTC. Protein product: CSATWRDKSSYEQYF.

This clonotype is labeled medium-sized (0.01 to 0.1%). The chain recombines TRBV7-9 with TRBJ1-4; 10 bases match TRBD1. The CDR3 spans 14 residues. V lost 6 bases, J lost 7 bases, and 5 bases stayed unmatched. Germline values: CDR1 SEHNR, CDR2 FQNEAQ (reference sequence). CDR3 residues: CASSRGQGSEKLFF. The CDR3 nucleotides are TGTGCCAGCAGTAGGGGACAGGGGAGTGAAAAACTGTTTTTT.

This clonotype was detected a few times. The chain has TRBV6-1 and TRBJ2-2; TRBD2 is a possible D gene (7 bases). Germline values: CDR1 MNHNS, CDR2 SASEGT. The V end lost 3 bases, the J end lost 8 bases, and 13 bases lay between the germline ends. This CDR3 region has 14 residues. The CDR3 nucleotides are TGTGCCAGCAGTGAGTGGGGGGGCGCAGGGGAGCTGTTTTTT. Encoded protein: CASSEWGGAGELFF.

The chain uses TRBV12-3 or TRBV12-4 and TRBJ2-3; the D is unclear. The CDR3 covers 14 residues. Between the trimmed V and J ends, which lost 4 bases and 0 bases, there was a span of 8 bases. CDR3 sequence reads: CASSYEPSTDTQYF. The CDR3 DNA follows: TGTGCCAGCAGTTACGAACCTAGCACAGATACGCAGTATTTT.